This T cell receptor (beta chain) was identified during a study of technical replicates of blood from several donors. Trimming shortened V by 3 bases and J by 1 base, and 9 bases separated the two germline ends. CDR1 is SNHLY and CDR2 is FYNNEI in the germline V gene. The length of the CDR3 is 14 residues. Only in-frame clones appear in the TCRdb table, and some are missing; sequencing was by immunoSEQ multiplex PCR. The sample lists roughly 100,000 clones; about 96% were seen once. This TCR was sampled from a human donor in good health. V gene TRBV2 combines with J gene TRBJ1-2; perhaps TRBD1 as D (5 bases). What was sequenced was T cells isolated from PBMCs. CDR3 protein: CASSEGQFNYGYTF. The CDR3 bases are TGTGCCAGCAGTGAGGGGCAGTTTAACTATGGCTACACCTTC.